Shown below are 27 T cell receptor beta chains from a single sample sequenced in a study of T cells in Graves' hyperthyroidism and ophthalmopathy. RNA transcripts were the template for amplifying TCR beta CDR3 regions. HTBI primers were used for first-round RT-PCR of the TCR CDR3. A single record per CDR3 protein comes from TCRdb applying MiXCR to the multiplex PCR reads. The table lists about 560,000 distinct CDR3 sequences, over 15% of them singletons. What was sequenced was blood. Receptors originate from a woman aged 18-30 years with Graves' hyperthyroidism.

This clonotype was detected ten times or more. The genes are TRBV30 and TRBJ2-5, with D unresolved. This CDR3 is built from 14 residues. V was trimmed by 0 bases and J by 1 base, leaving 9 bases between them. Germline assignment: CDR1 GTSNPN and CDR2 SVGIG (reference sequence). Written as DNA, the CDR3 is TGTGCCTGGAGTGTGGGCAGACCCCAAGAGACCCAGTACTTC. Encoded protein: CAWSVGRPQETQYF.

The rearrangement uses TRBV4-2 and TRBJ2-5; D is undetermined. V lost 0 bases to trimming and J lost 1 base, with 9 bases between them. CDR1 is LGHNA, CDR2 YNFKEQ, per germline. The CDR3 has 15 amino acids. CDR3 in DNA: TGTGCCAGCAGCCAAGATGGACGAGTCCAAGAGACCCAGTACTTC. Its translation is CASSQDGRVQETQYF.

This clonotype turned up a few times. The chain combines TRBV3-1 with TRBJ2-4, with TRBD2 matching 7 bases. Germline CDR1 and CDR2: LGHDT and YNNKEL (reference sequence). The CDR3 has 13 residues. The V gene end was trimmed by 4 bases and the J gene end by 6 bases; junction bases not matched to a gene: 3. CDR3 region: CASSPGLRNIQYF. CDR3 sequence (DNA): TGTGCCAGCAGCCCGGGACTACGAAACATTCAGTACTTC.

This clonotype was counted a few times. The J gene is TRBJ1-3, the V gene TRBV7-6; D call uncertain. Germline V CDR1 and CDR2: SGHVS, FNYEAQ. Trimming removed 1 base from V and 1 base from J, with 14 bases in between. The CDR3 length is 17 residues. CDR3 in amino acids: CASSLDETATSGNTIYF. The CDR3 DNA sequence: TGTGCCAGCAGCTTAGATGAGACCGCAACTTCTGGAAACACCATATATTTT.

This clonotype was seen more than once but under ten times. One end of the junction is discordant with germline, which a read error may explain. The V call is TRBV5-8, the J call TRBJ2-7, with D perhaps TRBD1 (6 bases). CDR1 and CDR2 (germline): SGHTS, YDEGEE. CDR3 length: 14 amino acids. The CDR3 DNA reads TGTGCCAGCAGCGCCGGGACATCCTCCTACGAGCAGTGCTTC. Protein: CASSAGTSSYEQCF. Full variable domain (remainder filled in from reference TRBV5-8 and TRBJ2-7): EAGVTQSPTHLIKTRGQQATLRCSPISGHTSVYWYQQALGLGLQFLLWYDEGEERNRGNFPPRFSGRQFPNYSSELNVNALELEDSALYLCASSAGTSSYEQCFGPGTRLTVT.

This clonotype was observed a handful of times. The chain has TRBV28 and TRBJ1-2, with D uncertain. CDR3 size: 11 residues. Per germline, CDR1 MDHEN and CDR2 SYDVKM. Between the trimmed V and J ends, which lost 6 bases and 8 bases, there was a span of 10 bases. The CDR3 here is CASRSIVGYTF. The CDR3 DNA sequence: TGTGCCAGCAGATCTATCGTAGGCTACACCTTC.

This chain links TRBV25-1 with TRBJ2-1, with D uncertain. Germline loops: CDR1 MGHDK, CDR2 SYGVNS. V lost 0 bases to trimming and J lost 2 bases, with 2 bases between them. This CDR3 spans 13 amino acids. This chain's CDR3 is CASSEYPYNEQFF. The CDR3 DNA follows: TGTGCCAGCAGTGAATATCCCTACAATGAGCAGTTCTTC. The complete variable domain, with remaining parts taken from reference TRBV25-1 and TRBJ2-1, reads EADIYQTPRYLVIGTGKKITLECSQTMGHDKMYWYQQDPGMELHLIHYSYGVNSTEKGDLSSESTVSRIRTEHFPLTLESARPSHTSQYLCASSEYPYNEQFFGPGTRLTVL.

Notes on this clonotype: Its ends do not fully match the called genes, so a read error is possible. The V gene is TRBV2, the J gene TRBJ2-7; the D call may be TRBD1 or TRBD2 (6 bases each). Germline loops: CDR1 SNHLY, CDR2 FYNNEI. CDR3 length equals 14 residues. DNA for the CDR3: TGTGCCAGCAGCCCGGGGGACACCCTCTACGAGCGGTACTTC. The encoded protein is CASSPGDTLYERYF.

This clonotype showed up many times. J is TRBJ2-1 and V is TRBV20-1; 7 nucleotides align to TRBD2. CDR1 and CDR2 (germline): DFQATT, SNEGSKA (reference sequence). V lost 6 bases and J lost 4; bases outside the gene matches: 9. This CDR3 region has 14 residues. CDR3 in amino acids: CSALERDRYNEQFF. The CDR3 bases are TGCAGTGCCCTTGAGCGGGACCGTTACAATGAGCAGTTCTTC.

The J gene is TRBJ2-7, the V gene TRBV4-3; possibly TRBD1 for D (6 bases). CDR3 length: 15 residues. The V gene lost 2 bases and the J gene lost 2 bases, with 13 bases spanning the gap. In germline, CDR1 is LGHNA, CDR2 YSLEER. CDR3 in amino acids: CASSQSWDKPYEQYF. CDR3 sequence (DNA): TGCGCCAGCAGCCAAAGTTGGGACAAACCCTACGAGCAGTACTTC.

Turning to this clonotype: A much larger clone lies a single base off, so this may be a read error. The chain carries TRBV28 and TRBJ2-7; D uncertain. The CDR3 runs 13 residues. Between the trimmed V and J ends, which lost 6 bases and 1 base, there was a span of 10 bases. Germline assignment: CDR1 MDHEN and CDR2 SYDVKM. CDR3 protein: CASSLYGSYEQYF. CDR3 bases: TGTGCCAGCAGCCTCTACGGATCCTACGAGCAGTACTTC. Full variable domain (outside the CDR3, taken from reference TRBV28 and TRBJ2-7): DVKVTQSSRYLVKRTGEKVFLECVQDMDHENMFWYRQDPGLGLRLIYFSYDVKMKEKGDIPEGYSVSREKKERFSLILESASTNQTSMYLCASSLYGSYEQYFGPGTRLTVT.

The chain has TRBV29-1 and TRBJ2-3; no reliable D call. The CDR3 is 11 amino acids. The V gene lost 2 bases and the J gene lost 9 bases, with 9 bases spanning the gap. The germline CDR1 and CDR2 sequences are SQVTM and ANQGSEA. This CDR3 is CSVERRDTQYF. Here the CDR3 DNA reads TGCAGCGTTGAACGGAGAGACACGCAGTATTTT.

The chain has TRBV20-1 and TRBJ2-7; D remains unclear. The germline V gene encodes CDR1 DFQATT and CDR2 SNEGSKA (reference sequence). V lost 6 bases, J lost 6 bases, and 18 bases lay in between. The CDR3 is 13 residues long. The CDR3 is CSALFIGPFEQYF. CDR3 DNA: TGCAGTGCCCTTTTCATAGGGCCTTTCGAGCAGTACTTC.

This clonotype was detected a few times. As the CDR3 is not closed by the conserved phenylalanine or tryptophan, this likely results from a read error. The chain is built from TRBV20-1 and TRBJ1-5; D is unresolved. The CDR3 is 13 residues long. With 6 bases removed from V and 4 bases from J, the gap between germline ends came to 13 bases. Germline V gives CDR1 DFQATT, CDR2 SNEGSKA (reference sequence). CDR3 coding DNA: TGCAGTGCAGGACGGAGAACTAATCAGCCCCAGCATCTT. It encodes CSAGRRTNQPQHL.

V usage is TRBV24-1 and J usage is TRBJ2-1, with 7 bases aligning to TRBD2. This CDR3 spans 15 amino acids. V trimming: 4 bases; J trimming: 5 bases; junction bases outside the gene matches: 7. Germline lookup yields CDR1 KGHDR and CDR2 SFDVKD. The CDR3 DNA reads TGTGCCACCAGTGACAGAAGCGGGGCTAACAATGAGCAGTTCTTC. Translation gives CATSDRSGANNEQFF.

This clonotype occurred many times. The chain couples TRBV7-6 to TRBJ2-7, with D perhaps TRBD2 (5 bases). The V end lost 0 bases, the J end lost 5 bases, and 11 bases lay between the germline ends. The V gene's germline CDR1 is SGHVS and CDR2 FNYEAQ. CDR3 length equals 14 residues. Here the CDR3 DNA reads TGTGCCAGCAGCTTAGCCCCGGGGTCCCACGAGCAGTACTTC. Translation gives CASSLAPGSHEQYF.

This clonotype was seen only a few times. The chain joins TRBV4-3 to TRBJ2-7; 7 nucleotides align to TRBD1. The CDR3 covers 15 residues. Germline CDR1 and CDR2: LGHNA and YSLEER. V dropped 8 bases and J dropped 1; count of bases not matched to a gene: 11. The CDR3 protein is CASAIDRESSYEQYF. Written as DNA, the CDR3 is TGCGCCAGCGCTATCGACAGGGAATCATCCTACGAGCAGTACTTC.

Concerning this clonotype: With a much larger clone just one base away, this may be a read error. The chain links TRBV2 to TRBJ1-1; a weak D match, TRBD1 (6 bases). The CDR3 spans 13 residues. CDR1 and CDR2 (germline): SNHLY, FYNNEI. CDR3 DNA: TGTGCCAACTCAAAGGGGGTTAACACTGAAGCTTCCTTT. The encoded protein is CANSKGVNTEASF.

Here the CDR3 reads CSAIPGGELYEQYF. CDR3 bases: TGCAGTGCGATCCCGGGCGGGGAACTCTACGAGCAGTACTTC. The rearrangement joins TRBV20-1 to TRBJ2-7; tentative D call: TRBD2 (6 bases). The CDR3 length is 14 residues. V gave up 6 bases and J gave up 3 bases, with 18 bases separating them. CDR1 DFQATT and CDR2 SNEGSKA come from the germline V gene (reference sequence).

The chain links TRBV15 to TRBJ2-7, with 7 bases matching TRBD1. The CDR3 covers 13 residues. Per germline, CDR1 LNHNV and CDR2 YYDKDF (reference sequence). V lost 4 bases to trimming and J lost 3 bases; unmatched junction nucleotides: 3. The CDR3 loop is CATSMAGGYEQYF. CDR3 in DNA: TGTGCCACCAGCATGGCAGGGGGCTACGAGCAGTACTTC.

This clonotype was picked up a small number of times. The chain combines TRBV20-1 with TRBJ2-7; perhaps TRBD2 as D (5 bases). Germline V gene lookup returns CDR1 DFQATT and CDR2 SNEGSKA (reference sequence). The V end was cut by 3 bases, the J end by 4 bases, with 16 bases between. The CDR3 spans 14 residues. This CDR3 is CSASTAPRGYEQYF. DNA of the CDR3: TGCAGTGCTAGTACGGCTCCACGGGGTTACGAGCAGTACTTC.

Only a few counts were recorded for this clonotype. The CDR3 here is CASSPGLAGVRGTDTQYF. Written as DNA, the CDR3 is TGCGCCAGCAGCCCTGGACTAGCGGGGGTCAGGGGGACAGATACGCAGTATTTT. V gene TRBV5-1 combines with J gene TRBJ2-3; 13 positions match TRBD2. The germline gives CDR1 SGHRS, CDR2 YFSETQ. The CDR3 is 18 amino acids. J was trimmed by 3 bases and V by 4 bases; bases with no gene match: 11.

This clonotype was detected ten times or more. V and J are TRBV6-1 and TRBJ1-5; 8 bases are a match to TRBD1. CDR1 and CDR2 (germline): MNHNS, SASEGT. The CDR3 is made up of 16 amino acids. The CDR3 loop is CAHGRAPTGGNQPQHF. CDR3 in DNA: TGTGCGCACGGGAGGGCTCCGACAGGGGGCAATCAGCCCCAGCATTTT.

This clonotype was seen ten or more times. V gene TRBV19 combines with J gene TRBJ1-1; the match to TRBD1 covers 8 bases. CDR3 size: 15 residues. The V and J ends lost 4 bases and 4 bases, in that order; junction bases with no gene match: 8. Germline values: CDR1 LNHDA, CDR2 SQIVND (reference sequence). CDR3 loop: CASSRRGQGTTEAFF. For the CDR3, the DNA is TGTGCCAGTAGTAGACGAGGACAGGGAACCACTGAAGCTTTCTTT.

The CDR3 loop reads CASSRTRKPGQRTYEQYF. For the CDR3, the DNA is TGTGCCAGCTCACGCACACGTAAACCGGGACAGCGGACCTACGAGCAGTACTTC. V and J are TRBV18 and TRBJ2-7; 7 bases map to TRBD1. The J segment lost 2 bases and the V segment lost 4 bases, leaving 17 bases of the junction unmatched. CDR3 length: 18 amino acids. Germline V lookup: CDR1 KGHSH, CDR2 LQKENI.

This clonotype was seen at least ten times. The CDR3 nucleotides are TGTGCCAGTAGCGCGGGACACCCCTACGAGCAGTACTTC. Protein sequence: CASSAGHPYEQYF. This rearrangement joins TRBV19 to TRBJ2-7; D possibly uses TRBD1 or TRBD2 (6 bases each). The CDR3 contains 13 residues. The V end lost 6 bases, the J end lost 2 bases, and 11 bases lay between the germline ends. The germline CDR1 and CDR2 sequences are LNHDA and SQIVND (reference sequence).

The chain recombines TRBV28 with TRBJ2-2; D remains unclear. Germline CDR1 reads MDHEN; CDR2 reads SYDVKM. The V end was cut by 5 bases, the J end by 1 base, with 11 bases between. This CDR3 region has 15 residues. The CDR3 loop is CASSSGPLNTGELFF. In DNA form, the CDR3 reads TGTGCCAGCAGTAGTGGGCCTCTGAACACCGGGGAGCTGTTTTTT. Variable domain in full (rest from reference TRBV28 and TRBJ2-2): DVKVTQSSRYLVKRTGEKVFLECVQDMDHENMFWYRQDPGLGLRLIYFSYDVKMKEKGDIPEGYSVSREKKERFSLILESASTNQTSMYLCASSSGPLNTGELFFGEGSRLTVL.